These 15 T cell receptor beta chains originate from one sample sequenced in a study of T cell clones after liver transplantation. The table came from immunoSEQ multiplex PCR; TCRdb's copy has only in-frame clones and leaves some out. This table holds 12,000 to 15,000 clones, under 90% found once. The material was CD8+ T cells from blood, obtained around 48 months after liver transplant. The receptor set was obtained from a human patient who received a liver transplant. Some T cells may be transferred from the graft donor.

The chain recombines TRBV21-1 with TRBJ1-2. TRBV21-1 is reported as a pseudogene. The length of the CDR3 is 14 residues. CDR3 DNA: TGTGCCAGCAGCACGGGGGGGATGACTTATGGCTACACCTTC. It yields the protein CASSTGGMTYGYTF.

The rearrangement links TRBV4-3 to TRBJ2-7, with D hard to call. CDR3 length: 14 amino acids. Trimming removed 4 bases at V and 5 bases at J, with 15 bases between. The V gene's germline CDR1 is LGHNA and CDR2 YSLEER. The DNA of the CDR3 is TGCGCCAGCAGCCCAAACCTGGCGTCTCACGAGCAGTACTTC. Protein product: CASSPNLASHEQYF.

The rearrangement links TRBV10-3 to TRBJ1-1, with 7 bases matching TRBD1. Germline V gene lookup returns CDR1 ENHRY and CDR2 SYGVKD. The CDR3 extends over 16 amino acids. Trimming removed 2 bases from V and 5 bases from J; junction bases left unmatched: 11. CDR3 sequence (DNA): TGTGCCATCAGTGAGGCAGGGGGGGGGCTGGCGACTGAAGCTTTCTTT. Its protein is CAISEAGGGLATEAFF.

The rearrangement links TRBV5-6 to TRBJ2-7; D not certain. The V gene lost 2 bases and the J gene lost 2 bases, with 14 bases spanning the gap. This CDR3 is 15 amino acids long. Germline V gives CDR1 SGHDT, CDR2 YYEEEE. CDR3 region: CASSLANRGPYEQYF. For the CDR3, the DNA is TGTGCCAGCAGCTTAGCAAATCGTGGGCCCTACGAGCAGTACTTC.

The V and J genes are TRBV5-6 and TRBJ1-4; 9 bases map to TRBD1. V was clipped by 3 bases and J by 10 bases; unmatched bases: 7. In germline, CDR1 is SGHDT, CDR2 YYEEEE. The CDR3 extends over 14 amino acids. CDR3 coding DNA: TGTGCCAGCAGCTACGGGACAGGGATCCGAAAACTGTTTTTT. This translates into CASSYGTGIRKLFF.

This chain uses TRBV27 with TRBJ2-1; tentatively, D is TRBD1 (5 bases). V was trimmed by 3 bases and J by 0 bases, leaving 9 bases between them. Per germline, CDR1 MNHEY and CDR2 SMNVEV (reference sequence). The CDR3 contains 15 residues. CDR3 nucleotides: TGTGCCAGCAGTTTCTCAGACAGCTCCTACAATGAGCAGTTCTTC. Amino acid sequence: CASSFSDSSYNEQFF.

This clone has just a few counts. V is TRBV9 and J is TRBJ2-5, with TRBD2 matching over 11 bases. This CDR3 is built from 18 residues. CDR1 is SGDLS, CDR2 YYNGEE, per germline. The junction had 13 bases not matched to a gene; V was cut back by 4 bases and J by 2 bases. The DNA of the CDR3 is TGTGCCAGCAGCCCAACCCCCGGACTAGCGGGTATTCAAGAGACCCAGTACTTC. Residues: CASSPTPGLAGIQETQYF.

By frequency in the sample, this clone is medium-sized. This chain's CDR3 is CASSVNLGTEAFF. The CDR3 DNA is TGTGCCAGCAGCGTAAACCTTGGGACAGAAGCTTTCTTT. The V gene is TRBV27, the J gene TRBJ1-1; D might be TRBD1 (6 bases). The germline V gene has CDR1 MNHEY and CDR2 SMNVEV (reference sequence). V lost 6 bases and J 8 bases, leaving 16 bases between the germline ends. This CDR3 spans 13 amino acids.

This clone was detected once. The CDR3 nucleotides read TGTGCCAGCAGTCCAATATTCACGATGTCGGCTAACTATGGCTACACCTTC. Its protein is CASSPIFTMSANYGYTF. The rearrangement uses TRBV27 and TRBJ1-2; D remains ambiguous. V dropped 5 bases and J dropped 0 bases, with 19 bases sitting between them. This CDR3 contains 17 residues. Germline lookup yields CDR1 MNHEY and CDR2 SMNVEV (reference sequence).

The CDR3: CSVQAGGPRNEQFF. For the CDR3, the DNA is TGCAGCGTTCAAGCGGGAGGGCCCAGGAATGAGCAGTTCTTC. The chain couples TRBV29-1 to TRBJ2-1, with TRBD2 identical over 10 bases. Looked up from germline, CDR1 is SQVTM and CDR2 is ANQGSEA. Unmatched junction bases numbered 8, after V lost 5 bases and J lost 7 bases. This CDR3 spans 14 amino acids.

This clone was found a few times. Other DNA sequences from this sample encode an identical CDR3 as well. The rearrangement uses TRBV4-1 and TRBJ1-5; the D is unclear. In germline, CDR1 is MGHRA, CDR2 YSYEKL. CDR3 length: 17 amino acids. V shed 0 bases and J shed 1 base, with 13 bases lying between them. The CDR3 DNA follows: TGCGCCAGCAGCCAAGAACGTGTGACGCCGAGCAATCAGCCCCAGCATTTT. Translated, it gives CASSQERVTPSNQPQHF.

V usage is TRBV7-8 and J usage is TRBJ2-5; TRBD1 is a possible D gene (6 bases). V lost 2 bases, J lost 1 base, and 17 bases lay in between. This CDR3 is built from 17 residues. Germline lookup yields CDR1 SGHVS and CDR2 FQNEAQ. The CDR3 protein is CASSLINRALTQETQYF. Here the CDR3 DNA reads TGTGCCAGCAGCTTAATTAACAGGGCATTAACCCAAGAGACCCAGTACTTC.

This sequence joins TRBV7-8 and TRBJ1-4, with 9 bases lining up with TRBD1. Germline values: CDR1 SGHVS, CDR2 FQNEAQ. The CDR3 is 15 residues long. The J segment lost 8 bases and the V segment lost 3 bases, leaving 7 bases of the junction unmatched. The DNA for the CDR3 is TGTGCCAGCAGCTTGCCGGGACAGGGAAGCGAAAAACTGTTTTTT. Protein product: CASSLPGQGSEKLFF.

Comment on this clone: A clone one base away is much larger, so this may be a read error. This sample includes further DNA sequences coding for the same CDR3. This rearrangement joins TRBV6-5 to TRBJ2-1; D is uncertain. V lost 6 bases to trimming and J lost 3 bases, with 12 bases between them. The germline V gene has CDR1 MNHEY and CDR2 SVGAGI. This CDR3 contains 14 residues. CDR3 loop: CASRESELYNEQFF. The CDR3 DNA reads TGTGCCAGCAGGGAGTCAGAGCTCTACAATGAGCAGTTCTTC.

The rearrangement uses TRBV5-1 and TRBJ2-1; D might be TRBD2 (5 bases). This CDR3 is 15 amino acids long. Trimming pared 1 base from V and 2 bases from J, leaving 10 bases between. Germline-derived CDR1 and CDR2 are SGHRS and YFSETQ. The CDR3 nucleotides are TGCGCCAGCAGCTTGACTAGTTCACCCTACAATGAGCAGTTCTTC. This encodes CASSLTSSPYNEQFF.